These T cell receptor beta chains were read from a single sample in a study of T cells in Graves' hyperthyroidism and ophthalmopathy. MiXCR, run by TCRdb on the multiplex PCR reads, gives a single entry per CDR3 protein. In the table there are approximately 640,000 distinct CDR3 sequences, 45% of which are singletons. The sequenced sample was peripheral blood or thyroid tissue (not recorded which). All receptors derive from an adult man with Graves' disease, either hyperthyroidism or ophthalmopathy (not recorded which). Each CDR3 is given with its conserved first and last residue. Each record gives: D gene, J gene, clone size, V gene, CDR3 protein, CDR3 DNA. D genes are given only for firm matches. Rows give clone size only sometimes, using once, few, many, or a class for an expanded clone.

NA | TRBJ2-5 | NA | TRBV20-1 | CSAKTGQPQYF | TGCAGTGCGAAGACCGGTCAGCCCCAGTACTTC
NA | TRBJ1-2 | NA | TRBV20-1 | CSAPDTPGRVGYGYTF | TGCAGTGCTCCCGACACCCCGGGGAGGGTCGGCTATGGCTACACCTTC
NA | TRBJ1-2 | many | TRBV2 | CASSGGGQGRYGYTF | TGTGCCAGCAGTGGAGGAGGTCAGGGGAGGTATGGCTACACCTTC
TRBD2 | TRBJ2-5 | many | TRBV7-6 | CASSLAFTSGQETQYF | TGTGCCAGCAGCTTAGCTTTCACTAGCGGTCAAGAGACCCAGTACTTC
NA | TRBJ1-2 | many | TRBV12-3/TRBV12-4 | CASSLGQGVDGYTF | TGTGCCAGCAGTTTAGGGCAGGGAGTGGATGGCTACACCTTC
NA | TRBJ1-4 | NA | TRBV7-9 | CASSFSLINEKLFF | TGTGCCAGCAGCTTCTCACTGATTAATGAAAAACTGTTTTTT
NA | TRBJ1-5 | few | TRBV4-1 | CASSQEGQSNQPQHF | TGCGCCAGCAGCCAAGAAGGACAGAGCAATCAGCCCCAGCATTTT
TRBD2 | TRBJ2-7 | NA | TRBV20-1 | CSARGLAGTGNEQYF | TGCAGTGCTAGAGGACTAGCGGGGACGGGCAATGAGCAGTACTTC
TRBD2 | TRBJ2-5 | NA | TRBV9 | CASDGGGKQETQYF | TGTGCCAGCGACGGGGGAGGGAAACAAGAGACCCAGTACTTC
TRBD1 | TRBJ2-7 | NA | TRBV7-9 | CASSGSTVRDRGDYEQYF | TGTGCCAGCAGTGGGTCGACGGTCCGGGACAGGGGGGACTACGAGCAGTACTTC
TRBD1 | TRBJ1-5 | many | TRBV10-2 | CASSEGTGVNQPQHF | TGCGCCAGCAGTGAGGGGACAGGGGTTAATCAGCCCCAGCATTTT
NA | TRBJ1-2 | many | TRBV7-9 | CASSRVGADRNYGYTF | TGTGCCAGCAGCAGAGTAGGAGCGGACCGTAACTATGGCTACACCTTC
NA | TRBJ1-6 | NA | TRBV2 | CASRGALRGRNNSPLHF | TGTGCCAGCAGGGGAGCGCTTCGGGGCAGGAATAATTCACCCCTCCACTTT
NA | TRBJ1-3 | NA | TRBV29-1 | CSVGLGNTIYF | TGCAGCGTTGGTCTCGGTAACACCATATATTTT
TRBD2 | TRBJ2-2 | NA | TRBV9 | CASSVSPRLAGGIGELFF | TGTGCCAGCAGCGTATCCCCAAGACTAGCGGGGGGGATCGGGGAGCTGTTTTTT
NA | TRBJ1-6 | NA | TRBV20-1 | CSARTGQDNSPLHF | TGCAGTGCTAGGACGGGTCAAGATAATTCACCCCTCCACTTT
NA | TRBJ2-6 | NA | TRBV7-2 | CASSLWVGSGANVLTF | TGTGCCAGCAGCTTATGGGTGGGCTCTGGGGCCAACGTCCTGACTTTC
NA | TRBJ1-2 | NA | TRBV5-5 | CASTVGGHSLNYGYTF | TGTGCCAGCACCGTTGGGGGGCACAGTCTTAACTATGGCTACACCTTC
TRBD2 | TRBJ2-2 | NA | TRBV7-8 | CASSMGLAGLNTGELFF | TGTGCCAGCAGCATGGGACTAGCGGGACTGAACACCGGGGAGCTGTTTTTT
TRBD1 | TRBJ1-2 | NA | TRBV29-1 | CSGTGTTYGYTF | TGCAGCGGGACAGGAACAACCTATGGCTACACCTTC
NA | TRBJ1-4 | few | TRBV7-3 | CASSYRENEKLFF | TGTGCCAGCAGTTACAGGGAGAACGAAAAACTGTTTTTT
TRBD2 | TRBJ2-5 | NA | TRBV20-1 | CSASGGLAGGETQYF | TGCAGTGCTAGCGGGGGGTTAGCGGGAGGAGAGACCCAGTACTTC
NA | TRBJ1-5 | many | TRBV2 | CASAPGPINQPQHF | TGTGCCAGCGCACCGGGACCGATCAATCAGCCCCAGCATTTT
NA | TRBJ1-1 | few | TRBV7-2 | CASSLEGPSNTEAFF | TGTGCCAGCAGCTTAGAGGGACCGTCGAACACTGAAGCTTTCTTT
NA | TRBJ2-5 | few | TRBV4-1 | CASSLSSEETQYF | TGCGCCAGCAGCCTCTCAAGTGAAGAGACCCAGTACTTC
NA | TRBJ1-1 | NA | TRBV20-1 | CSAGGPREGTEAFF | TGCAGTGCCGGGGGGCCCAGGGAGGGCACTGAAGCTTTCTTT
NA | TRBJ1-5 | NA | TRBV2 | CASSPQVVSNQPQHF | TGTGCCAGCAGCCCGCAGGTGGTGAGCAATCAGCCCCAGCATTTT
TRBD1 | TRBJ1-1 | NA | TRBV25-1 | CASNVRSQGHTEAFF | TGTGCCAGCAATGTCCGTTCACAGGGGCACACTGAAGCTTTCTTT
TRBD1 | TRBJ2-5 | many | TRBV19 | CASSPVGTGYSETQYF | TGTGCCAGTAGTCCAGTGGGGACAGGGTATTCGGAGACCCAGTACTTC
TRBD2 | TRBJ2-7 | few | TRBV7-6 | CASSPGGVNGGDRGQYF | TGTGCCAGCAGCCCAGGTGGCGTAAATGGGGGGGATCGAGGGCAGTACTTC
TRBD1 | TRBJ2-5 | NA | TRBV25-1 | CASSDQGAQETQYF | TGTGCCAGCAGTGACCAGGGGGCCCAAGAGACCCAGTACTTC
TRBD1 | TRBJ1-6 | NA | TRBV20-1 | CSAPSTGVRSPLHF | TGCAGTGCGCCCTCGACAGGGGTACGTTCACCCCTCCACTTT
NA | TRBJ1-4 | NA | TRBV6-1 | CASSQDGRPNEKLFF | TGTGCCAGCAGCCAGGACGGAAGACCTAATGAAAAACTGTTTTTT
NA | TRBJ1-3 | NA | TRBV16 | CASSQSRPLASSGNTIYF | TGTGCCAGCAGCCAATCACGCCCGCTCGCTTCCTCTGGAAACACCATATATTTT
TRBD1 | TRBJ1-6 | NA | TRBV13 | CASSLGKMGQAGHSPPHF | TGTGCCAGCAGCTTAGGGAAGATGGGACAGGCCGGTCATTCACCCCCCCACTTT
NA | TRBJ1-5 | NA | TRBV5-1 | CASSLRGDLYQPQHF | TGCGCCAGCAGCTTGAGGGGGGACCTCTATCAGCCCCAGCATTTT
TRBD2 | TRBJ2-7 | NA | TRBV20-1 | CSAGGLAGTYEQYF | TGCAGTGCTGGGGGACTAGCGGGAACATACGAGCAGTACTTC
TRBD2 | TRBJ2-5 | NA | TRBV7-2 | CASTETSLSWETQYF | TGTGCCAGCACCGAGACTAGCCTATCGTGGGAGACCCAGTACTTC
TRBD2 | TRBJ2-7 | NA | TRBV7-4 | CASSHTGLAVYEQYF | TGTGCCAGCAGCCATACGGGACTAGCGGTCTACGAGCAGTACTTC
TRBD2 | TRBJ2-5 | NA | TRBV7-2 | CASSQAGTSGEETQYF | TGCGCCAGCAGCCAAGCAGGGACTAGCGGGGAAGAGACCCAGTACTTC
TRBD1 | TRBJ1-4 | many | TRBV9 | CASSVLGTGEKLFF | TGTGCCAGCAGCGTGCTCGGGACAGGAGAGAAACTGTTTTTT
TRBD2 | TRBJ2-7 | few | TRBV5-4 | CASSLIGGALNEQYF | TGTGCCAGCAGCTTGATCGGGGGGGCCCTCAACGAGCAGTACTTC
TRBD1 | TRBJ1-1 | NA | TRBV19 | CASSTEDRGGTEAFF | TGTGCCAGTAGTACCGAGGACAGGGGCGGCACTGAAGCTTTCTTT
NA | TRBJ1-4 | many | TRBV7-9 | CASSFEREKLFF | TGTGCCAGCAGCTTTGAGAGGGAAAAACTGTTTTTT
NA | TRBJ1-4 | NA | TRBV15 | CATSSESALNEKLFF | TGTGCCACCAGCAGCGAATCTGCCCTTAATGAAAAACTGTTTTTT
NA | TRBJ2-5 | NA | TRBV13 | CASSLRGGGGHETQYF | TGTGCCAGCAGCTTACGTGGGGGCGGGGGCCACGAGACCCAGTACTTC
TRBD2 | TRBJ2-7 | NA | TRBV7-9 | CASSASGRSYEQYF | TGTGCCAGCAGTGCTAGCGGGAGGTCCTACGAGCAGTACTTC
NA | TRBJ1-1 | many | TRBV9 | CASSVAVNTEAFF | TGTGCCAGCAGCGTAGCCGTAAACACTGAAGCTTTCTTT
TRBD1 | TRBJ1-2 | many | TRBV29-1 | CSVETGVIYGYTF | TGCAGCGTGGAAACAGGGGTGATATATGGCTACACCTTC
NA | TRBJ1-1 | many | TRBV7-9 | CASSSALGQNTEAFF | TGTGCCAGCAGCTCAGCCCTGGGACAGAACACTGAAGCTTTCTTT
TRBD1 | TRBJ1-5 | few | TRBV7-8 | CASSLRPGTGSNQPQHF | TGTGCCAGCAGCTTGCGGCCAGGGACAGGGAGCAATCAGCCCCAGCATTTT
NA | TRBJ1-2 | many | TRBV5-1 | CASSTLTDDYGYTF | TGCGCCAGCAGCACCTTGACGGATGACTATGGCTACACCTTC
TRBD1 | TRBJ2-7 | NA | TRBV2 | CARYTGAGEQYF | TGTGCCAGATACACAGGGGCCGGCGAGCAGTACTTC